The entry that follows covers one TCR beta chain sequence. This specimen belongs to a study of T cell responses to AZD1222 COVID-19 vaccine. Generated by immunoSEQ multiplex PCR, the TCRdb table keeps only in-frame clones and is missing some. Counted here are under 200,000 clones, roughly nine tenths occurring once; the ten biggest clones make up around 2%. The CDR3 is made up of 15 amino acids. Germline CDR1 and CDR2: LNHDA and SQIVND (reference sequence). Trimming left V 3 bases short and J 0 bases short, with 9 bases between. This rearrangement joins TRBV19 to TRBJ1-3; a weak D match, TRBD1 (5 bases). This TCR was recovered from an adult in good health. The material was peripheral blood, obtained on day 0 of AZD1222 vaccination. This CDR3 reads CASSIDRNSGNTIYF. The CDR3 DNA reads TGTGCCAGTAGTATCGACAGAAACTCTGGAAACACCATATATTTT.